This TCR beta chain was sequenced for a study of T-cell memory formation after mild COVID-19. About the study: TCR clusters were mostly confined to one donor each. General study points: Contracting clones localized mainly to CM and EM when CD4+ and mainly to EMRA when CD8+.

Germline V gives CDR1 MNHEY, CDR2 SVGAGI. V dropped 4 bases and J dropped 4; count of bases not matched to a gene: 6. This CDR3 comprises 14 residues. Barcoded TCR alpha and TCR beta cDNA libraries with UMIs came from 5'RACE using constant-segment primers. A single record per CDR3 protein comes from TCRdb applying MiXCR to the 5' RACE reads. The repertoire consists of approximately 340,000 distinct CDR3 sequences, with around a sixth occurring once and the leading ten covering approximately 20%. This clonotype was found a few times. Its matching antigen is unknown. Sequencing was done on a sample of PBMCs or a T cell subset sorted from them (not recorded which). This TCR came from a young man who had mild COVID-19 (a few samples of this study predate the infection). Cell type and time point are not known. V gene TRBV6-5 combines with J gene TRBJ1-2; 7 nucleotides align to TRBD1. CDR3 sequence: CASSSETGLYGYTF. As DNA, the CDR3 is TGTGCCAGCAGTTCAGAGACAGGGCTCTATGGCTACACCTTC.